Listed below are T cell receptor beta chains from one sample, sequenced in a study of breast tumors, draining lymph nodes, adjacent tissues. TCRdb independently ran MiXCR on the multiplex PCR reads; one entry per CDR3 protein. The sample shows 200,000 to 250,000 distinct CDR3 sequences, under 35% of them seen only once. The sequenced sample was axillary lymph node tissue. All receptors derive from a female donor with breast cancer. Some clones in this sample may be carry-over from other donors' samples. Each CDR3 is given with its conserved first and last residue. D genes are given only for firm matches. Some rows have no size entry. The others give once, few or many, or a class for an expanded clone.

v_gene: TRBV7-3
d_gene: -
j_gene: TRBJ2-7
abundance: many
CDR3nt: TGTGCCAGCAGCTTAAGTTCGGGATCCTACGAGCAGTACTTC
CDR3aa: CASSLSSGSYEQYF

v_gene: TRBV5-1
d_gene: -
j_gene: TRBJ2-5
abundance: many
CDR3nt: TGCGCCAGCAGCGCACAGGGATTGCACCAAGAGACCCAGTACTTC
CDR3aa: CASSAQGLHQETQYF

v_gene: TRBV20-1
d_gene: -
j_gene: TRBJ2-1
abundance: -
CDR3nt: TGCAGTGCCGAGTCCCTCCTTTACAATGAGCAGTTCTTC
CDR3aa: CSAESLLYNEQFF

v_gene: TRBV2
d_gene: TRBD1
j_gene: TRBJ2-7
abundance: many
CDR3nt: TGTGCCAGCAGGGCCGGGACAGGGGGATACGAGCAGTACTTC
CDR3aa: CASRAGTGGYEQYF

v_gene: TRBV29-1
d_gene: -
j_gene: TRBJ2-7
abundance: many
CDR3nt: TGCAGCCCGAACCTCCCGGAAGCGGAAGAGACCTACGAGCAGTACTTC
CDR3aa: CSPNLPEAEETYEQYF

v_gene: TRBV7-2
d_gene: -
j_gene: TRBJ2-2
abundance: -
CDR3nt: TGTGCCAGCAGGGTCTTAAACACCGGGGAGCTGTACTTC
CDR3aa: CASRVLNTGELYF

v_gene: TRBV7-2
d_gene: TRBD1
j_gene: TRBJ1-2
abundance: -
CDR3nt: TGTGCCAGCAGCCCAGACAGGGGGAACTATGGCTACACCTTC
CDR3aa: CASSPDRGNYGYTF

v_gene: TRBV5-1
d_gene: TRBD1
j_gene: TRBJ2-5
abundance: -
CDR3nt: TGCGCCAGCAGCTTCTCTGCGGATTGGACAGGGGGCATGGGAGAGACCCAGTACTTC
CDR3aa: CASSFSADWTGGMGETQYF

v_gene: TRBV20-1
d_gene: TRBD1
j_gene: TRBJ2-5
abundance: -
CDR3nt: TGCAGTGCTAAAACCCCGGGACAGGGGTCCCAAGAGACCCAGTACTTC
CDR3aa: CSAKTPGQGSQETQYF

v_gene: TRBV9
d_gene: TRBD1
j_gene: TRBJ2-1
abundance: many
CDR3nt: TGTGCCAGCAGCGTCGACAGGGGAGGTGAGCAGTTCTTC
CDR3aa: CASSVDRGGEQFF

v_gene: TRBV6-4
d_gene: TRBD2
j_gene: TRBJ2-2
abundance: once
CDR3nt: TGTGCCAGCAGTCACTCAGCCCTAGCGGGAGGGGGTCGAGGCAATGAGCAGTTTTTT
CDR3aa: CASSHSALAGGGRGNEQFF

v_gene: TRBV7-9
d_gene: TRBD1
j_gene: TRBJ2-3
abundance: many
CDR3nt: TGTGCCAGCAGCCCAAGGACAGGGAAGGGGTATACAGATACGCAGTATTTT
CDR3aa: CASSPRTGKGYTDTQYF

v_gene: TRBV11-2
d_gene: TRBD1
j_gene: TRBJ1-3
abundance: many
CDR3nt: TGTGCCAGCAGATACAGGGGGCGGAACACCATATATTTT
CDR3aa: CASRYRGRNTIYF

v_gene: TRBV19
d_gene: -
j_gene: TRBJ2-3
abundance: many
CDR3nt: TGTGCCAGTAGTATAGCGGCGGGACGCACAGATACGCAGTATTTT
CDR3aa: CASSIAAGRTDTQYF

v_gene: TRBV18
d_gene: -
j_gene: TRBJ2-3
abundance: few
CDR3nt: TGTGCCAGCTCACCAGGGGAGCTGATATCAGATACGCAGTATTTT
CDR3aa: CASSPGELISDTQYF

v_gene: TRBV5-1
d_gene: TRBD1
j_gene: TRBJ2-1
abundance: many
CDR3nt: TGCGCCAGCAGCTCAGGCCGGGACAGAAACAATGAGCAGTTCTTC
CDR3aa: CASSSGRDRNNEQFF

v_gene: TRBV24-1
d_gene: -
j_gene: TRBJ2-5
abundance: medium-sized
CDR3nt: TGTGCCACCAGTGATTCCAGGGAATCGAGGGAGACCCAGTACTTC
CDR3aa: CATSDSRESRETQYF

v_gene: TRBV6-1
d_gene: -
j_gene: TRBJ2-1
abundance: -
CDR3nt: TGTGCCAGCAGTGAGTTGGCAGGGCCATCCTACAATGAGCAGTTCTTC
CDR3aa: CASSELAGPSYNEQFF

v_gene: TRBV6-4
d_gene: -
j_gene: TRBJ1-4
abundance: -
CDR3nt: TGTGCCAGCAGTCACGGTCGGGATGAAAAACTGTTTTTT
CDR3aa: CASSHGRDEKLFF

v_gene: TRBV11-2
d_gene: -
j_gene: TRBJ1-5
abundance: many
CDR3nt: TGTGCCAGCAGCTTATACGTCGGGGGGCAGCCCCAGCATTTT
CDR3aa: CASSLYVGGQPQHF

v_gene: TRBV18
d_gene: -
j_gene: TRBJ1-5
abundance: many
CDR3nt: TGTGCCAGCTCACCATCCCACTCCGGGAATCAGCCCCAGCATTTT
CDR3aa: CASSPSHSGNQPQHF

v_gene: TRBV7-3
d_gene: TRBD2
j_gene: TRBJ2-7
abundance: once
CDR3nt: TGTGCCAGCAGCTTATGGGGGATTAGCGGGACCTACGAGCAGTACTTC
CDR3aa: CASSLWGISGTYEQYF

v_gene: TRBV20-1
d_gene: TRBD1
j_gene: TRBJ1-2
abundance: -
CDR3nt: TGCAGTGCGCCGAGACAGGGGGACTATGGCTACACCTTC
CDR3aa: CSAPRQGDYGYTF

v_gene: TRBV19
d_gene: -
j_gene: TRBJ1-5
abundance: many
CDR3nt: TGTGCCAGTAGTATCCGCCCGGAACGCCAGGCTTATAGCAATCAGCCCCAGCATTTT
CDR3aa: CASSIRPERQAYSNQPQHF

v_gene: TRBV18
d_gene: -
j_gene: TRBJ2-5
abundance: -
CDR3nt: TGTGCCAGCTCACCACCTGGGGAGACCCAGTACTTC
CDR3aa: CASSPPGETQYF

v_gene: TRBV2
d_gene: TRBD1
j_gene: TRBJ2-7
abundance: many
CDR3nt: TGTGCCATCCCGGGACAGGGAGCCTACGAGCAGTACTTC
CDR3aa: CAIPGQGAYEQYF

v_gene: TRBV7-8
d_gene: TRBD1
j_gene: TRBJ1-3
abundance: once
CDR3nt: TGTGCCAGCAGCCCCGACAGGGGGAGTGGAAACACCATATATTTT
CDR3aa: CASSPDRGSGNTIYF

v_gene: TRBV7-8
d_gene: TRBD2
j_gene: TRBJ2-5
abundance: few
CDR3nt: TGTGCCAGTTCGACTAGCGGGGTGGAGACCCAGTACTTC
CDR3aa: CASSTSGVETQYF

v_gene: TRBV10-3
d_gene: TRBD1
j_gene: TRBJ2-3
abundance: -
CDR3nt: TGTGCCACGAAAAGGACAGGTTATACGCAGTATTTT
CDR3aa: CATKRTGYTQYF

v_gene: TRBV11-2
d_gene: -
j_gene: TRBJ1-1
abundance: -
CDR3nt: TGTGCCAGCACCCCTCCTAACACTGAAGCTTTCTTT
CDR3aa: CASTPPNTEAFF

v_gene: TRBV19
d_gene: TRBD2
j_gene: TRBJ2-2
abundance: -
CDR3nt: TGTGCCAGTAGTTCAAGCGGGACTAGCGGGAGTAGGGAGCTGTTTTTT
CDR3aa: CASSSSGTSGSRELFF

v_gene: TRBV4-1
d_gene: -
j_gene: TRBJ2-2
abundance: many
CDR3nt: TGCGCCAGCAGCCAAAAGGGGGGATACACCGGGGAGCTGTTTTTT
CDR3aa: CASSQKGGYTGELFF

v_gene: TRBV19
d_gene: -
j_gene: TRBJ1-5
abundance: -
CDR3nt: TGTGCCACCCACGGCTCGGGGGGACGTGGCAATCAGCCCCAGCATTTT
CDR3aa: CATHGSGGRGNQPQHF

v_gene: TRBV7-9
d_gene: -
j_gene: TRBJ2-5
abundance: many
CDR3nt: TGTGCCAGCAGCCCACGTAGGGTCGCAGAGACCCAGTACTTC
CDR3aa: CASSPRRVAETQYF

v_gene: TRBV10-3
d_gene: -
j_gene: TRBJ2-3
abundance: -
CDR3nt: TGTGCCATCAGTCCGGGAGTAGCAGGAGATACGCAGTATTTT
CDR3aa: CAISPGVAGDTQYF

v_gene: TRBV7-8
d_gene: TRBD1
j_gene: TRBJ1-4
abundance: -
CDR3nt: TGTGCCAGCAGCTTAAGGACAGGGTGGGAAAAACTGTTTTTT
CDR3aa: CASSLRTGWEKLFF

v_gene: TRBV10-3
d_gene: TRBD1
j_gene: TRBJ1-2
abundance: few
CDR3nt: TGTGCCACTGGACAGGGGGCCTATGGCTACACCTTC
CDR3aa: CATGQGAYGYTF

v_gene: TRBV29-1
d_gene: TRBD2
j_gene: TRBJ2-1
abundance: many
CDR3nt: TGCAGCGCCAGGACTAGCGGGGGCTACAATGAGCAGTTCTTC
CDR3aa: CSARTSGGYNEQFF

v_gene: TRBV7-7
d_gene: -
j_gene: TRBJ2-3
abundance: many
CDR3nt: TGTGCTAGCAGCTTAGGAGCCACAGATACGCAGTATTTT
CDR3aa: CASSLGATDTQYF

v_gene: TRBV19
d_gene: -
j_gene: TRBJ1-5
abundance: many
CDR3nt: TGTGCCAGCAGTATCGTTGGGAATCAGCCCCAGCATTTT
CDR3aa: CASSIVGNQPQHF

v_gene: TRBV15
d_gene: -
j_gene: TRBJ1-5
abundance: many
CDR3nt: TGTGCCACCAGCAGAGTGGCGGTAATTGGCAATCAGCCCCAGCATTTT
CDR3aa: CATSRVAVIGNQPQHF

v_gene: TRBV5-1
d_gene: TRBD1
j_gene: TRBJ2-5
abundance: few
CDR3nt: TGCGCCAGCAGCGAGGACAGGGCTGGAGGCCAAAAAGAGACCCAGTACTTC
CDR3aa: CASSEDRAGGQKETQYF

v_gene: TRBV24-1
d_gene: -
j_gene: TRBJ1-2
abundance: many
CDR3nt: TGTGCCACCAGTGATTTAGACAGCAACTATGGCTACACCTTC
CDR3aa: CATSDLDSNYGYTF

v_gene: TRBV12-3/TRBV12-4
d_gene: -
j_gene: TRBJ1-2
abundance: once
CDR3nt: TGTGCCAGCAGCGTAGGTGGACAGTCTGGCTACACCTTC
CDR3aa: CASSVGGQSGYTF

v_gene: TRBV15
d_gene: TRBD1
j_gene: TRBJ1-6
abundance: medium-sized
CDR3nt: TGTGCCACCAGCAGATCCGGGGACAGGGGCAATTCACCCCTCCACTTT
CDR3aa: CATSRSGDRGNSPLHF

v_gene: TRBV9
d_gene: TRBD2
j_gene: TRBJ2-5
abundance: few
CDR3nt: TGTGCCAGCAGCGTAACTAGCGGGGGAGGAGGGACCCAGTACTTC
CDR3aa: CASSVTSGGGGTQYF

v_gene: TRBV20-1
d_gene: -
j_gene: TRBJ2-1
abundance: many
CDR3nt: TGCAGTGCTACCGGTAATGAGCAGTTCTTC
CDR3aa: CSATGNEQFF

v_gene: TRBV5-6
d_gene: TRBD1
j_gene: TRBJ1-1
abundance: -
CDR3nt: TGTGCCAGCAGTTACGACAGGGGGATCGCTGAAGCTTTCTTT
CDR3aa: CASSYDRGIAEAFF

v_gene: TRBV29-1
d_gene: -
j_gene: TRBJ2-3
abundance: many
CDR3nt: TGCAGCGTTGCCCCAGGGGCGCAGCTCACAGATACGCAGTATTTT
CDR3aa: CSVAPGAQLTDTQYF

v_gene: TRBV6-2/TRBV6-3
d_gene: TRBD1
j_gene: TRBJ1-2
abundance: few
CDR3nt: TGTGCCAGCAGTTACCCCTGGTGGGACAGGGTTTTTTATGGCTACACCTTC
CDR3aa: CASSYPWWDRVFYGYTF